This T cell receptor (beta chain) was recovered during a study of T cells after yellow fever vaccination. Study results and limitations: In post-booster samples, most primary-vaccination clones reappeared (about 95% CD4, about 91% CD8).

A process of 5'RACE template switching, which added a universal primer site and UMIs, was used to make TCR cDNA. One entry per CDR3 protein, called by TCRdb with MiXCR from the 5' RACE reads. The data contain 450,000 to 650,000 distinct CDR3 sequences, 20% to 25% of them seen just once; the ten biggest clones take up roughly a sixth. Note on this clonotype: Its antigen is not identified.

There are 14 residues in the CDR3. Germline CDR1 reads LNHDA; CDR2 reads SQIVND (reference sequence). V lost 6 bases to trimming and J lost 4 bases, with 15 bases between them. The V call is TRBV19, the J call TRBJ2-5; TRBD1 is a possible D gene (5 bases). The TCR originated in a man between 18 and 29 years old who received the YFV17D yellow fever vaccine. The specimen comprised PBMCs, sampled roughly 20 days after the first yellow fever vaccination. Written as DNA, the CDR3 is TGTGCCAGTAGATTTGATGGCAGGGTAGAGACCCAGTACTTC. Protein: CASRFDGRVETQYF.